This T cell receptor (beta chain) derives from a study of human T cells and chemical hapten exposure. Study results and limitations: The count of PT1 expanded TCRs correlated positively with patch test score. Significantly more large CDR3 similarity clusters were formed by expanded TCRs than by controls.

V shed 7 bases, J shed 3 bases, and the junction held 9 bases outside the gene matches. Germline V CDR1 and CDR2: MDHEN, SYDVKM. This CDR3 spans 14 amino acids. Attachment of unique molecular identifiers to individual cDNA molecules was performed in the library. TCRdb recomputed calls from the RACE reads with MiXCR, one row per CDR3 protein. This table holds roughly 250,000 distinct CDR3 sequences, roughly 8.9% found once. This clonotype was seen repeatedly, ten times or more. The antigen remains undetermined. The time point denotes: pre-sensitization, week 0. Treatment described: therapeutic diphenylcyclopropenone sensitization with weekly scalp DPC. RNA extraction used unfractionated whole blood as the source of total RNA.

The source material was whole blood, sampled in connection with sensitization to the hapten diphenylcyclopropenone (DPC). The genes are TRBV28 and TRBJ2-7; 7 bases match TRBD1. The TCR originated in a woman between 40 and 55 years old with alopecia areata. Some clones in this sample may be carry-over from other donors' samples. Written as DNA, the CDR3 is TGTGCCAGCACCTCCTCGTACAGGGGCTACGAGCAGTACTTC. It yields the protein CASTSSYRGYEQYF.